This TCR beta chain was sequenced during a study of cytomegalovirus exposure and HLA in healthy donors. A few counts support this clone. Its cognate antigen is unknown. Generated by immunoSEQ multiplex PCR, the TCRdb table keeps only in-frame clones and is missing some. The top ten hold 20% to 25% of the sample, which has about 150,000 clones, 65% to 90% seen once. The donors formed part of the 120-subject validation cohort, distinct from the approximately 670-subject first cohort. Germline V gene sequence: CDR1 SGHTA, CDR2 FQGNSA. The CDR3 sequence is 15 residues long. V lost 4 bases and J lost 5, with 14 bases in between. Study-wide points: Cytomegalovirus status was reportedly diagnosed by the classifier with high specificity and sensitivity.

The chain is built from TRBV7-2 and TRBJ2-2; D is perhaps TRBD2 (6 bases). The sequenced sample consisted of PBMCs. The receptor comes from a man aged 18 to 30 in good health and CMV-seropositive. CDR3 sequence: CASSWYVAATGELFF. The CDR3 DNA sequence: TGTGCCAGCAGCTGGTACGTAGCGGCTACCGGGGAGCTGTTTTTT.